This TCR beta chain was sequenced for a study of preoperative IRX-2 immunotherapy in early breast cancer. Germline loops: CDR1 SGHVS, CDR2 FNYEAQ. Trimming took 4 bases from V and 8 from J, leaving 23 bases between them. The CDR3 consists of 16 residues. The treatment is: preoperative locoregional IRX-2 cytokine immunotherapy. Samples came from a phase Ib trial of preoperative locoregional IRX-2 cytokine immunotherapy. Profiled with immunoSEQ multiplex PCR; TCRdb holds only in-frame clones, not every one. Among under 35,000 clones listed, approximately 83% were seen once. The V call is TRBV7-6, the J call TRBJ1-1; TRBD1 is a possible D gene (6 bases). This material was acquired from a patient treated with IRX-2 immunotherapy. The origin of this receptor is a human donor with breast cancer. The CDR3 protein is CASSSGGLDLRTEAFF. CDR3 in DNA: TGTGCCAGCAGCTCGGGGGGCCTGGACTTGCGGACCGAAGCTTTCTTT.